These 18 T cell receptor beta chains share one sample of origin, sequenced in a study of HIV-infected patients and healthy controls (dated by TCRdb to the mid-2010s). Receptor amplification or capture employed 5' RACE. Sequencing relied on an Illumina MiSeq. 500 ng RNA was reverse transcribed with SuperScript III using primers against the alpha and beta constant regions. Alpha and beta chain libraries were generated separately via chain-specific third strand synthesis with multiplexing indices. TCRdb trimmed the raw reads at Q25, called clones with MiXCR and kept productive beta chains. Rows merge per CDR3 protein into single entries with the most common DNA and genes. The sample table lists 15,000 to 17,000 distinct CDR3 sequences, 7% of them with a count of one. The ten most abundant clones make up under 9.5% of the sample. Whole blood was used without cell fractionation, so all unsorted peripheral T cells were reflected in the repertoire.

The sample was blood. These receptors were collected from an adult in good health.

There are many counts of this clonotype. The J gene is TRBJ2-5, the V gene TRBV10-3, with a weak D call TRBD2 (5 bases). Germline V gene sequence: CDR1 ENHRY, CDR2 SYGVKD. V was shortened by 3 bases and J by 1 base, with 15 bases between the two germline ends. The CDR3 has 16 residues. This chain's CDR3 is CAISDTSGGSQETQYF. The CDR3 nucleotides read TGTGCCATCAGTGATACAAGCGGAGGATCCCAAGAGACCCAGTACTTC.

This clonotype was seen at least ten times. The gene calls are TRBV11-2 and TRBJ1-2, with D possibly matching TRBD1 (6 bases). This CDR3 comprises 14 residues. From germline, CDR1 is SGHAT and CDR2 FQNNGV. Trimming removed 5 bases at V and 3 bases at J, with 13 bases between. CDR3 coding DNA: TGTGCCAGCAGCACGCGGACAGCGCACTATGGCTACACCTTC. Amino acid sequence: CASSTRTAHYGYTF. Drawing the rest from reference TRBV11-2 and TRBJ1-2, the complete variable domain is EAGVAQSPRYKIIEKRQSVAFWCNPISGHATLYWYQQILGQGPKLLIQFQNNGVVDDSQLPKDRFSAERLKGVDSTLKIQPAKLEDSAVYLCASSTRTAHYGYTFGSGTRLTVV.

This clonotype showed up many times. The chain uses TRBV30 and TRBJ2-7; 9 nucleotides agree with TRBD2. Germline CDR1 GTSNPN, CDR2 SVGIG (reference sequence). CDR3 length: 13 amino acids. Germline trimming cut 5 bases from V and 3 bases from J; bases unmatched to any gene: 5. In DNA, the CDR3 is TGTGCCTGGTCAAATAGCGGGGGCTACGAGCAGTACTTC. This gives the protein CAWSNSGGYEQYF.

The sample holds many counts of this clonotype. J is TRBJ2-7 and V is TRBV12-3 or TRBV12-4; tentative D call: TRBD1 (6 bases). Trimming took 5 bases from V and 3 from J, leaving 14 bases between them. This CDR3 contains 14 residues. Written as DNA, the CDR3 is TGTGCCAGCAGTCGCCCGGACAGACACTACGAGCAGTACTTC. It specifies CASSRPDRHYEQYF.

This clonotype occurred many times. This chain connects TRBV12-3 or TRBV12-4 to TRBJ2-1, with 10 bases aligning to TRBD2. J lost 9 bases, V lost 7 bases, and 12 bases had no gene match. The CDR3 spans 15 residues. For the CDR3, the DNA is TGTGCCAGCAACCCGAGGGTAGCGGGAGGCTTTGAGCAGTTCTTC. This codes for CASNPRVAGGFEQFF.

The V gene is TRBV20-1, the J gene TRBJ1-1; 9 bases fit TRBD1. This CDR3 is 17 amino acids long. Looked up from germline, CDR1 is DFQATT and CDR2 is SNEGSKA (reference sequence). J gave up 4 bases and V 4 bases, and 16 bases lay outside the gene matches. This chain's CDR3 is CSATKPGTGRRLTEAFF. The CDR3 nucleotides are TGCAGTGCTACCAAACCCGGGACAGGGAGGAGGCTCACTGAAGCTTTCTTT.

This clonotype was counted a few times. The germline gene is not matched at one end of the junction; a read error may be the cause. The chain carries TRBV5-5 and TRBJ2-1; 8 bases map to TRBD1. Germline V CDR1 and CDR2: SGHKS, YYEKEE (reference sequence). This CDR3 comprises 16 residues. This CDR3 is CAGSLELRTGLDEQFF. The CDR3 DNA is TGTGCCGGCAGCTTGGAGCTTAGGACAGGGCTCGATGAGCAGTTCTTC. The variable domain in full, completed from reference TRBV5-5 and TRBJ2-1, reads DAGVTQSPTHLIKTRGQQVTLRCSPISGHKSVSWYQQVLGQGPQFIFQYYEKEERGRGNFPDRFSARQFPNYSSELNVNALLLGDSALYLCAGSLELRTGLDEQFFGPGTRLTVL.

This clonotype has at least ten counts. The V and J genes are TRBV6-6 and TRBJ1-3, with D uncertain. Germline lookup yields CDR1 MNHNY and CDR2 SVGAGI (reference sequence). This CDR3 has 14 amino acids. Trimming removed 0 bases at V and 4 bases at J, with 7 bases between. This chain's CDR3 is CASSYSSGGNTIYF. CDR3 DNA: TGTGCCAGCAGTTACTCGTCAGGCGGAAACACCATATATTTT.

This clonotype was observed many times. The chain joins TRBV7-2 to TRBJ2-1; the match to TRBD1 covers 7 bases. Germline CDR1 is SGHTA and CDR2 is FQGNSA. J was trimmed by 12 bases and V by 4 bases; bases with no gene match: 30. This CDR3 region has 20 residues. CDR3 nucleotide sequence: TGTGCCAGCAGCTCGCCCGGGACAGACCCTGGCATTACAATGAGCAGTGGGCAGTTCTTC. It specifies CASSSPGTDPGITMSSGQFF.

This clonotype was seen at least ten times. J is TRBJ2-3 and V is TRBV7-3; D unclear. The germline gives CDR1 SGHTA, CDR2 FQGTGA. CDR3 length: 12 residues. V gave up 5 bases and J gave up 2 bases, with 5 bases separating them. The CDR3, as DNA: TGTGCCAGCAGCGAAAACACAGATACGCAGTATTTT. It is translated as CASSENTDTQYF.

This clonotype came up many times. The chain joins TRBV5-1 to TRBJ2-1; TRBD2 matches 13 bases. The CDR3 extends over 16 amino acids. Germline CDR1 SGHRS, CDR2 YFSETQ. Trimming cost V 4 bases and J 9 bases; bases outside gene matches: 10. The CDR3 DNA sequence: TGCGCCAGCAGCCCGACTAGCGGGGGGCCCGGAGGTGAGCAGTTCTTC. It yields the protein CASSPTSGGPGGEQFF.

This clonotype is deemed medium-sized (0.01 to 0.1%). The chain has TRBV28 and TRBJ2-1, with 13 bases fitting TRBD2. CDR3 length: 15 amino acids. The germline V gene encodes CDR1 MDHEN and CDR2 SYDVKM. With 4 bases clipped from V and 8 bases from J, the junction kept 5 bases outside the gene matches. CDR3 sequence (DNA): TGTGCCAGCAGTTCAACTAGCGGGAGGGCCGATGAGCAGTTCTTC. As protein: CASSSTSGRADEQFF.

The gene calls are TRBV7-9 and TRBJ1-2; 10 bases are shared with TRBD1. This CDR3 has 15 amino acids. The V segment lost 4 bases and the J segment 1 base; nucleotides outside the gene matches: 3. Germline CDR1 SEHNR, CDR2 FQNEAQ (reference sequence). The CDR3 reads CASSSGTGVNYGYTF. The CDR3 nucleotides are TGTGCCAGCAGCTCCGGGACAGGGGTTAACTATGGCTACACCTTC.

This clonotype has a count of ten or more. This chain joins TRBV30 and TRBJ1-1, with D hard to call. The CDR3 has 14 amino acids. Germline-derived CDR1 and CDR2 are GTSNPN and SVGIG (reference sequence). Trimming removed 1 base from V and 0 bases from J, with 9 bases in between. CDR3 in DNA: TGTGCCTGGAGTGAAGTGACTATGAACACTGAAGCTTTCTTT. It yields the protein CAWSEVTMNTEAFF.

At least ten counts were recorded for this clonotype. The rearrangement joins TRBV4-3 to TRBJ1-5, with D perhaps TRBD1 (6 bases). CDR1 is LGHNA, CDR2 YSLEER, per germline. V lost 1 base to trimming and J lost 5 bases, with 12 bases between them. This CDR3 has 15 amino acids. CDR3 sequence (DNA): TGCGCCAGCAGCCAAGGCACAGGGACGTATCAGCCCCAGCATTTT. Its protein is CASSQGTGTYQPQHF.

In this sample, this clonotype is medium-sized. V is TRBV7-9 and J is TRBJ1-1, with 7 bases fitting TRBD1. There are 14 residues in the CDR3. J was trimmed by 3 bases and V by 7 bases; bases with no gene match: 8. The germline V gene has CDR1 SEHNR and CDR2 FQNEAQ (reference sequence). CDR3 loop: CASNKGAGDTEAFF. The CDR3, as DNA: TGTGCCAGCAACAAGGGGGCCGGGGACACTGAAGCTTTCTTT.

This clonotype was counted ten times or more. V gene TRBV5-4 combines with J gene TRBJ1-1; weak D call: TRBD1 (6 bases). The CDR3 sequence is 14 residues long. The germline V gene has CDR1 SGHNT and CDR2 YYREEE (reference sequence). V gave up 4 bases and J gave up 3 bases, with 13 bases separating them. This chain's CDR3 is CASSREGHHTEAFF. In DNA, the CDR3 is TGTGCCAGCAGCAGGGAGGGACATCACACTGAAGCTTTCTTT.

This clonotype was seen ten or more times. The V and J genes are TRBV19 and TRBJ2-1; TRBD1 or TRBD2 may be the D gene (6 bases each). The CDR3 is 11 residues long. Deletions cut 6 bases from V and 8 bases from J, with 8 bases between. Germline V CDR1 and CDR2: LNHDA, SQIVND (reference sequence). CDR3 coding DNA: TGTGCCAGTAGGAGGGGGGATGAGCAGTTCTTC. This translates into CASRRGDEQFF.